This TCR beta chain was captured by sequencing in a study of T-cell reconstitution after alpha-beta-depleted transplantation in children (dated by TCRdb to about 2016). Study-level background: The study quantitatively tracked T-cell immune reconstitution after TCRalphabeta/CD19-depleted allogeneic hematopoietic cell transplantation in children using TCR repertoire profiling.

In regard to this clonotype: What antigen it recognizes has not been identified. Base qualities are not provided; no much larger clone lies one nucleotide away.

V drops 5 bases and J drops 0 bases, leaving 9 bases in between. The CDR3, cysteine through phenylalanine, is 15 amino acids long. Of all the DNA, just the CDR3 is kept, 45 bases in frame from base 1. Based on the germline V gene, the CDR1 and CDR2 sequences are SGHRS and YFSETQ. The library was made by PCR. The sequencing machine was an Illumina HiSeq 2500. To normalize quantification of the TCRbeta repertoire, the TCR libraries were built with molecular barcoding that relied on unique molecular identifiers. TCRdb redid the processing of the public reads, applying fastp at Q25 and MiXCR, and retained in-frame beta chains. For every CDR3 protein sequence, its rows merge into one entry that carries the most common genes and DNA. In all, the sample holds some 490,000 distinct CDR3 sequences, and about an eighth of those were seen once. The top ten constitute about 5.6% of the sample.

Recombination connected TRBV5-1 to TRBJ2-6; D gene: possibly TRBD1, on 5 matching bases. Here the sequenced sample was PBMCs from the stem cell graft donor, taken from the stem cell graft. The sequence came from a human donor who donated a stem cell graft to a child with combined immunodeficiency. CDR3 sequence: CASSQGYSGANVLTF. DNA sequence: TGCGCCAGCAGTCAGGGATACTCTGGGGCCAACGTCCTGACTTTC.